This T cell receptor beta chain was documented in a study of sequential checkpoint blockade in melanoma. Across the whole study: First-line arms were nivolumab then ipilimumab, or the reverse, randomized 1:1. Maintenance nivolumab came after either treatment sequence.

Produced via immunoSEQ multiplex PCR; TCRdb's table is partial and in-frame only. The sample consists of some 18,000 clones, roughly two thirds of them appearing once. Indicated treatment: randomized to nivolumab then ipilimumab (arm A) or the reverse (arm B). No patient had prior DNA-damaging chemotherapy. Sorted cells were live CD3+CD8+, lacking CD19 and CD56, from PBMCs. The sample here was CD8+ T cells sorted from blood (inferred from file names), taken from a patient given nivolumab and ipilimumab in sequence. The receptor's source is a human donor with melanoma.

The CDR3, as DNA: TGTGCCAGCAGCGGGTCGACAGGGTGGGTCACTGAAGCTTTCTTT. Its translation is CASSGSTGWVTEAFF. J is TRBJ1-1 and V is TRBV2, with 7 bases lining up with TRBD1. Germline lookup yields CDR1 SNHLY and CDR2 FYNNEI. This CDR3 is 15 amino acids long. V lost 6 bases, J lost 4 bases, and 11 bases stayed unmatched. The full variable domain, its missing parts supplied by reference TRBV2 and TRBJ1-1, is EPEVTQTPSHQVTQMGQEVILRCVPISNHLYFYWYRQILGQKVEFLVSFYNNEISEKSEIFDDQFSVERPDGSNFTLKIRSTKLEDSAMYFCASSGSTGWVTEAFFGQGTRLTVV.